This TCR beta chain is drawn from a study of a mutant IDH1 vaccine in newly diagnosed glioma (dated by TCRdb to the early 2020s). With respect to the entire study: Vaccination began 4-6 weeks after radiotherapy alone, or alongside temozolomide cycles in the chemotherapy-containing groups. Longitudinal TCRB deep sequencing was performed for about two dozen treated patients wherever samples were available for exploratory analyses. Peripheral blood was drawn at six visits: V03 (baseline), V05, V07, V10, V12 and V13. Of the approximately 30 treated patients, approximately 62% were male and 37.5% were female, and the mean age was approximately 40 years. The week-35 safety follow-up was designated visit V12, and the week-47 end of study was designated visit V13. Before enrollment, most patients had been given radiochemotherapy with temozolomide as standard therapy, while the rest had received either radiotherapy alone or temozolomide alone.

From its cysteine to its phenylalanine, the CDR3 spans 14 amino acids. The read is trimmed to its CDR3 DNA, 42 bases read in frame from base 1. Trimming at the junction amounts to 4 bases on V and 5 bases on J, and the germline ends lie 17 bases apart. CDR1 and CDR2, looked up from the germline V gene (reference sequence), are GTSNPN and SVGIG. Receptor amplification or capture employed the immunoSEQ multiplex PCR assay. Rearranged TCR beta chain sequences were amplified using the hsTCRB Kit according to the manufacturer's protocol. Sequencing of TCRB libraries was carried out on an Illumina MiSeq. From the authors' description of their analysis: The proprietary platform of the kit vendor was used for demultiplexing, trimming and gene mapping. TCRdb provides this immuneACCESS table in a form limited to in-frame rearrangements. Some clones are lacking; in checked studies, under half of them reflect an unresolved V gene, and why the rest are absent is not known. That table furnishes V, J and clone size, whereas the DNA furnished D and trimming. The sample yields approximately 45,000 clones; 88% were counted once. Around 6% of the sample belongs to the ten largest clones.

Results and caveats for the whole study, not just this receptor: The authors noted that analyses of patient blood samples could not be reproduced because of sample limitations. Selection of PBMC samples for TCRB deep sequencing was based on availability. Immune responses induced by the vaccine were seen in 90% to 95% of patients across multiple MHC alleles. No apparent relationship was observed between pseudoprogression and alterations in the top peripheral T cell clonotypes detected by TCRB sequencing.

Note on this clone: Its antigen has not been determined. One base away there is no much larger clone; base qualities are not given.

The time point label here, explained by the study, means: week 35, safety follow-up. Each vaccine dose was 300 ug of a 20-mer mutant IDH1 peptide in Montanide, given subcutaneously with topical imiquimod. Eight vaccinations were administered to patients in weeks 1, 3, 5, 7, 11, 15, 19 and 23, corresponding to visits V03 through V10. Newly diagnosed WHO grade 3 or 4 IDH1-mutant astrocytomas showing loss of nuclear ATRX were present in the donors. The samples were drawn from NOA16, a multicentre, single-arm, open-label phase I trial in Germany that tested a mutant IDH1 peptide vaccine in humans for the first time. Genomic DNA for TCRB sequencing was extracted from EDTA blood using the DNeasy Blood and Tissue Kit.

Rearrangement joined TRBV30 to TRBJ1-1; tentative D gene TRBD1, with 6 bases matching. The starting material was PBMCs, obtained from a glioma patient whose treatment included an IDH1 peptide vaccine. This sequence originates from a woman aged 40 to 49 with glioma. The CDR3 amino acid sequence is: CAWKFQGGSTEAFF. The nucleotides read TGTGCCTGGAAATTTCAAGGGGGATCGACTGAAGCTTTCTTT.